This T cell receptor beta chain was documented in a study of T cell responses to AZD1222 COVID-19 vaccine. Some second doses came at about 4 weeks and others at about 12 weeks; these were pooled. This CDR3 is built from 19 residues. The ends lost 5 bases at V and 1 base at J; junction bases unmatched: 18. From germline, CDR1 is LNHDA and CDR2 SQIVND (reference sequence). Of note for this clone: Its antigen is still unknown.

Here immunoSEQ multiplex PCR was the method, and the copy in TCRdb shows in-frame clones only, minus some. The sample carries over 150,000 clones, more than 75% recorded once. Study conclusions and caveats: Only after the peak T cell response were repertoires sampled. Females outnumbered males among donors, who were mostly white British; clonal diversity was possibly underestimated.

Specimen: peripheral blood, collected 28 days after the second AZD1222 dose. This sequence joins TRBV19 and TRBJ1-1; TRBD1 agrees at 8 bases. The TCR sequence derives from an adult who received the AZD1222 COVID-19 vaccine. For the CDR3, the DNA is TGTGCCAGTAGTGTCCTCCAGGGCAGGGGGCGGCGTGAGAACACTGAAGCTTTCTTT. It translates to CASSVLQGRGRRENTEAFF. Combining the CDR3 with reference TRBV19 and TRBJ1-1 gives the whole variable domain DGGITQSPKYLFRKEGQNVTLSCEQNLNHDAMYWYRQDPGQGLRLIYYSQIVNDFQKGDIAEGYSVSREKKESFPLTVTSAQKNPTAFYLCASSVLQGRGRRENTEAFFGQGTRLTVV.